Listed here are 28 T cell receptor beta chains from one sample, sequenced in a study of T-cell reconstitution after alpha-beta-depleted transplantation in children. For TCRbeta, the library was prepared with unique molecular identifiers. TCRdb analysed the PCR reads with MiXCR anew, one entry per CDR3 protein. The data contain about 460,000 distinct CDR3 sequences, roughly a tenth of them singletons. The sample here was PBMCs, taken before TCRalphabeta/CD19-depleted stem cell transplant. Receptors originate from a child aged 2 to 15 with inherited bone marrow failure, due to receive a stem cell transplant.

This clonotype was observed a few times. The chain recombines TRBV3-1 with TRBJ2-7, with D perhaps matching TRBD2 (5 bases). This CDR3 is built from 14 residues. V was shortened by 7 bases and J by 3 bases, with 16 bases between the two germline ends. Per the germline V gene, CDR1 is LGHDT and CDR2 is YNNKEL (reference sequence). The CDR3 loop is CASTGNEADYEQYF. In DNA form, the CDR3 reads TGTGCCAGCACCGGGAACGAAGCTGACTACGAGCAGTACTTC.

Of note for this clonotype: This may stem from a read error, because a much larger clone lies one nucleotide away. The rearrangement links TRBV4-3 to TRBJ2-1, with D tentatively TRBD2 (6 bases). This CDR3 comprises 17 residues. Germline assignment: CDR1 LGHNA and CDR2 YSLEER. The ends were cut back, 0 bases at V and 2 bases at J, with 14 bases in the middle. The CDR3 DNA is TGCGCCAGCAGCCAAGAGGAGGGGCAGATAACCTACAATGAGCAGTTCTTC. Its protein is CASSQEEGQITYNEQFF.

The V gene is TRBV30, the J gene TRBJ2-2; D is unresolved. Germline values: CDR1 GTSNPN, CDR2 SVGIG (reference sequence). The CDR3 totals 12 residues. V was clipped by 3 bases and J by 2 bases, with 4 bases between them. This chain's CDR3 is CAWSGNTGELFF. DNA of the CDR3: TGTGCCTGGAGCGGAAACACCGGGGAGCTGTTTTTT.

Many counts were recorded for this clonotype. The chain links TRBV4-3 to TRBJ1-5; perhaps TRBD1 as D (5 bases). The CDR3 is 16 residues long. In germline, CDR1 is LGHNA, CDR2 YSLEER. Trimming stripped 4 bases from V and 3 bases from J, with 16 bases between. CDR3 bases: TGCGCCAGCAGCCCGGGGAGTGGCAGGGACAATCAGCCCCAGCATTTT. This gives the protein CASSPGSGRDNQPQHF.

The chain carries TRBV5-4 and TRBJ2-5, with D perhaps assigned TRBD1 or TRBD2 (5 bases each). The CDR3 extends over 12 amino acids. The V gene lost 3 bases and the J gene lost 8 bases, with 11 bases spanning the gap. The germline CDR1 and CDR2 sequences are SGHNT and YYREEE (reference sequence). CDR3 in DNA: TGTGCCAGCAGCTCGGGACCCCTTACCCAGTACTTC. This gives the protein CASSSGPLTQYF.

This clonotype was seen only a few times. DNA of the CDR3: TGTGCCAGCAGCTCGTTAGGGGGGAACGAGCAGTACTTC. Encoded protein: CASSSLGGNEQYF. The chain joins TRBV6-1 to TRBJ2-7, with D perhaps matching TRBD1 or TRBD2 (6 bases each). The CDR3 length is 13 residues. Germline loops: CDR1 MNHNS, CDR2 SASEGT. The germline V and J ends were trimmed by 6 bases and 5 bases, with 14 bases remaining between them.

The J gene is TRBJ1-2, the V gene TRBV27; no clear D. The CDR3 consists of 15 residues. V was pared by 7 bases and J by 3 bases, with 18 bases between. Per the germline V gene, CDR1 is MNHEY and CDR2 is SMNVEV (reference sequence). The CDR3 spells CASTPSVGQYYGYTF. For the CDR3, the DNA is TGTGCCAGCACCCCCTCGGTGGGCCAGTACTATGGCTACACCTTC.

The table lists this clonotype with many counts. This rearrangement joins TRBV20-1 to TRBJ2-2, with no clear D. The V gene lost 2 bases and the J gene lost 1 base, with 5 bases spanning the gap. This CDR3 is built from 13 residues. Germline values: CDR1 DFQATT, CDR2 SNEGSKA (reference sequence). CDR3 DNA: TGCAGTGCTAGACGCGTGAACACCGGGGAGCTGTTTTTT. This codes for CSARRVNTGELFF.

This clonotype came up many times. This rearrangement joins TRBV6-5 to TRBJ2-1; D uncertain. This CDR3 spans 16 amino acids. V was trimmed by 6 bases and J by 5 bases, leaving 20 bases between them. Germline V gene lookup returns CDR1 MNHEY and CDR2 SVGAGI. DNA of the CDR3: TGTGCCAGCAGCTACAACACAGAGGACCTCAACAATGAGCAGTTCTTC. Translation gives CASSYNTEDLNNEQFF.

Ten or more counts support this clonotype. The rearrangement uses TRBV4-1 and TRBJ2-7, with D possibly TRBD2 on 7 matching bases. Trimming stripped 4 bases from V and 3 bases from J, with 13 bases between. Germline V gene lookup returns CDR1 MGHRA and CDR2 YSYEKL. This CDR3 region has 14 residues. CDR3 coding DNA: TGCGCCAGCAGCCCTGGGGGGGCAAACTACGAGCAGTACTTC. Its translation is CASSPGGANYEQYF.

This clonotype occurred many times. The chain employs TRBV20-1 and TRBJ2-5; TRBD2 agrees at 7 bases. This CDR3 is built from 13 residues. Germline V CDR1 and CDR2: DFQATT, SNEGSKA (reference sequence). The V and J ends lost 2 bases and 5 bases, in that order; junction bases with no gene match: 5. The CDR3 is CSARFGGRETQYF. DNA for the CDR3: TGCAGTGCTAGATTCGGGGGGAGGGAGACCCAGTACTTC.

This clonotype was counted only a few times. DNA of the CDR3: TGTGCCAGCAGCCAAGATCTTAGGGGGACAAGATTCCGCGGGGGCTACACCTTC. Residues: CASSQDLRGTRFRGGYTF. The genes are TRBV3-1 and TRBJ1-2, with D perhaps TRBD1 (6 bases). The germline gives CDR1 LGHDT, CDR2 YNNKEL (reference sequence). V lost 0 bases to trimming and J lost 8 bases, with 25 bases between them. The CDR3 sequence is 18 residues long.

This clonotype was observed a handful of times. The V gene is TRBV7-9, the J gene TRBJ2-2, with TRBD2 identical over 10 bases. This CDR3 is 16 amino acids long. With 2 bases clipped from V and 6 bases from J, the junction kept 6 bases outside the gene matches. Per the germline V gene, CDR1 is SEHNR and CDR2 is FQNEAQ (reference sequence). CDR3 nucleotides: TGTGCCAGCAGCTTAACGGTAGCGGGAGGTTCCGGGGAGCTGTTTTTT. Its protein product is CASSLTVAGGSGELFF.

A remark on this clonotype: Mismatch with germline at one junction end may stem from a read error. The J gene is TRBJ2-1, the V gene TRBV20-1; 9 bases align to TRBD1. The CDR3 has 15 amino acids. CDR1 and CDR2 from the germline V gene are DFQATT and SNEGSKA (reference sequence). The CDR3 nucleotides are TGCAGTGCGAGCCCGGGGACAGGGTACTACTATGAGCAGTTCTTC. This translates into CSASPGTGYYYEQFF.

This clonotype has more than one count but fewer than ten. The chain has TRBV2 and TRBJ2-1; D might be TRBD1 (5 bases). Trimming removed 6 bases from V and 4 bases from J, with 10 bases in between. This CDR3 has 13 amino acids. The V gene's germline CDR1 is SNHLY and CDR2 FYNNEI. CDR3 sequence (DNA): TGTGCCAGCAGGTGGACAAGTTACAATGAGCAGTTCTTC. It is translated as CASRWTSYNEQFF.

This clonotype was recorded many times. The gene calls are TRBV7-2 and TRBJ2-5; D may be TRBD2 (5 bases). Trimming pared 1 base from V and 2 bases from J, leaving 14 bases between. CDR1 SGHTA and CDR2 FQGNSA come from the germline V gene. The CDR3 runs 16 residues. The CDR3 loop is CASSLDRGKRQETQYF. The CDR3 DNA sequence: TGTGCCAGCAGCTTAGACAGAGGGAAAAGGCAAGAGACCCAGTACTTC.

This clonotype was counted ten times or more. The chain joins TRBV7-9 to TRBJ2-7, with 8 bases matching TRBD2. V gave up 2 bases and J gave up 1 base; unmatched junction bases: 4. CDR3 length equals 15 residues. Germline CDR1 SEHNR, CDR2 FQNEAQ (reference sequence). CDR3 amino acids: CASSLLVAGSYEQYF. The CDR3 coding sequence is TGTGCCAGCAGCTTATTGGTAGCGGGATCCTACGAGCAGTACTTC. Variable domain in full (rest from reference TRBV7-9 and TRBJ2-7): DTGVSQNPRHKITKRGQNVTFRCDPISEHNRLYWYRQTLGQGPEFLTYFQNEAQLEKSRLLSDRFSAERPKGSFSTLEIQRTEQGDSAMYLCASSLLVAGSYEQYFGPGTRLTVT.

There are many counts of this clonotype. This chain links TRBV6-5 with TRBJ1-5; D gene uncertain. Trimming pared 2 bases from V and 3 bases from J, leaving 17 bases between. Per germline, CDR1 MNHEY and CDR2 SVGAGI. The CDR3 totals 17 residues. The CDR3 reads CASSYASPQALNQPQHF. The DNA for the CDR3 is TGTGCCAGCAGTTACGCAAGCCCTCAGGCCCTCAATCAGCCCCAGCATTTT.

This clonotype was recorded at least ten times. This chain links TRBV12-3 or TRBV12-4 with TRBJ1-2; a possible D gene is TRBD1 (5 bases). The CDR3 runs 15 residues. The ends were cut back, 6 bases at V and 1 base at J, with 15 bases in the middle. The CDR3 DNA is TGTGCCAGCAGCCTTAGACAGAACCTTAACTATGGCTACACCTTC. This sequence encodes CASSLRQNLNYGYTF.

At least ten counts were recorded for this clonotype. The rearrangement joins TRBV27 to TRBJ2-3; TRBD2 agrees at 7 bases. Per the germline V gene, CDR1 is MNHEY and CDR2 is SMNVEV (reference sequence). Unmatched junction bases numbered 10, after V lost 5 bases and J lost 11 bases. The CDR3 is made up of 13 amino acids. The CDR3, as DNA: TGTGCCAGCAGTACCATACTGCGGGAGATGCAGTATTTT. Translating it yields CASSTILREMQYF.

This clonotype appeared a few times. The chain has TRBV12-3 or TRBV12-4 and TRBJ2-5, with D perhaps being TRBD1 or TRBD2 (5 bases each). The V end was cut by 3 bases, the J end by 5 bases, with 13 bases between. This CDR3 spans 14 amino acids. The chain's CDR3 is CASSFDRGVETQYF. In nucleotides, the CDR3 is TGTGCCAGCAGTTTCGATCGAGGGGTCGAGACCCAGTACTTC.

This clonotype was recorded at least ten times. The rearrangement joins TRBV19 to TRBJ2-7, with TRBD1 identical over 11 bases. Germline assignment: CDR1 LNHDA and CDR2 SQIVND (reference sequence). V trimming: 5 bases; J trimming: 3 bases; junction bases outside the gene matches: 3. This CDR3 region has 14 residues. CDR3 residues: CASSVGTGGYEQYF. CDR3 nucleotides: TGTGCCAGTAGTGTCGGGACAGGGGGCTACGAGCAGTACTTC.

This sequence joins TRBV20-1 and TRBJ2-3, with 14 nucleotides matching TRBD2. The CDR3 sequence is 19 residues long. CDR1 and CDR2 (germline): DFQATT, SNEGSKA (reference sequence). V shed 0 bases, J shed 3 bases, and the junction held 11 bases outside the gene matches. CDR3 in amino acids: CSARDRGGTSGRTTDTQYF. The CDR3 DNA reads as TGCAGTGCTAGAGATCGGGGGGGGACTAGCGGGAGAACGACAGATACGCAGTATTTT.

The chain employs TRBV12-3 or TRBV12-4 and TRBJ2-3; tentative D call: TRBD1 (6 bases). V dropped 5 bases and J dropped 0 bases, with 21 bases sitting between them. The CDR3 is 18 residues long. In nucleotides, the CDR3 is TGTGCCAGCAGTCCGCCTTCCGTCGGCACAGGGAGCACAGATACGCAGTATTTT. As protein: CASSPPSVGTGSTDTQYF.

This clonotype was found many times. The chain recombines TRBV5-1 with TRBJ2-1; no clear D. The germline V and J ends were trimmed by 0 bases and 6 bases, with 13 bases remaining between them. In germline, CDR1 is SGHRS, CDR2 YFSETQ. This CDR3 region has 15 residues. The CDR3 DNA reads as TGCGCCAGCAGCTTGGCGACTCCCCTCAGCAATGAGCAGTTCTTC. Translated, it gives CASSLATPLSNEQFF. Drawing the rest from reference TRBV5-1 and TRBJ2-1, the complete variable domain is KAGVTQTPRYLIKTRGQQVTLSCSPISGHRSVSWYQQTPGQGLQFLFEYFSETQRNKGNFPGRFSGRQFSNSRSEMNVSTLELGDSALYLCASSLATPLSNEQFFGPGTRLTVL.

This clonotype was detected many times. The chain couples TRBV10-3 to TRBJ1-3, with D perhaps matching TRBD1 (6 bases). Trimming took 6 bases from V and 0 from J, leaving 9 bases between them. The length of the CDR3 is 14 residues. Germline V CDR1 and CDR2: ENHRY, SYGVKD. As DNA, the CDR3 is TGTGCCATCAGAGAAGGGGGCTCTGGAAACACCATATATTTT. It yields the protein CAIREGGSGNTIYF.

This clonotype has only a few counts. The genes are TRBV20-1 and TRBJ2-7; 7 positions agree with TRBD2. V was clipped by 0 bases and J by 6 bases; unmatched bases: 8. The CDR3 totals 14 residues. The germline CDR1 and CDR2 sequences are DFQATT and SNEGSKA (reference sequence). The CDR3: CSARDWGRAGEQYF. The CDR3 coding sequence is TGCAGTGCTAGAGATTGGGGGAGGGCGGGCGAGCAGTACTTC.

This clonotype has at least ten counts. The DNA for the CDR3 is TGTGCCAGCAGCCCGACAGGGCCAAACGCACCCCTCCACTTT. Amino acid sequence: CASSPTGPNAPLHF. The chain combines TRBV7-9 with TRBJ1-6; 7 bases match TRBD1. This CDR3 has 14 amino acids. Germline values: CDR1 SEHNR, CDR2 FQNEAQ (reference sequence). The V gene end was trimmed by 5 bases and the J gene end by 11 bases; junction bases not matched to a gene: 9.